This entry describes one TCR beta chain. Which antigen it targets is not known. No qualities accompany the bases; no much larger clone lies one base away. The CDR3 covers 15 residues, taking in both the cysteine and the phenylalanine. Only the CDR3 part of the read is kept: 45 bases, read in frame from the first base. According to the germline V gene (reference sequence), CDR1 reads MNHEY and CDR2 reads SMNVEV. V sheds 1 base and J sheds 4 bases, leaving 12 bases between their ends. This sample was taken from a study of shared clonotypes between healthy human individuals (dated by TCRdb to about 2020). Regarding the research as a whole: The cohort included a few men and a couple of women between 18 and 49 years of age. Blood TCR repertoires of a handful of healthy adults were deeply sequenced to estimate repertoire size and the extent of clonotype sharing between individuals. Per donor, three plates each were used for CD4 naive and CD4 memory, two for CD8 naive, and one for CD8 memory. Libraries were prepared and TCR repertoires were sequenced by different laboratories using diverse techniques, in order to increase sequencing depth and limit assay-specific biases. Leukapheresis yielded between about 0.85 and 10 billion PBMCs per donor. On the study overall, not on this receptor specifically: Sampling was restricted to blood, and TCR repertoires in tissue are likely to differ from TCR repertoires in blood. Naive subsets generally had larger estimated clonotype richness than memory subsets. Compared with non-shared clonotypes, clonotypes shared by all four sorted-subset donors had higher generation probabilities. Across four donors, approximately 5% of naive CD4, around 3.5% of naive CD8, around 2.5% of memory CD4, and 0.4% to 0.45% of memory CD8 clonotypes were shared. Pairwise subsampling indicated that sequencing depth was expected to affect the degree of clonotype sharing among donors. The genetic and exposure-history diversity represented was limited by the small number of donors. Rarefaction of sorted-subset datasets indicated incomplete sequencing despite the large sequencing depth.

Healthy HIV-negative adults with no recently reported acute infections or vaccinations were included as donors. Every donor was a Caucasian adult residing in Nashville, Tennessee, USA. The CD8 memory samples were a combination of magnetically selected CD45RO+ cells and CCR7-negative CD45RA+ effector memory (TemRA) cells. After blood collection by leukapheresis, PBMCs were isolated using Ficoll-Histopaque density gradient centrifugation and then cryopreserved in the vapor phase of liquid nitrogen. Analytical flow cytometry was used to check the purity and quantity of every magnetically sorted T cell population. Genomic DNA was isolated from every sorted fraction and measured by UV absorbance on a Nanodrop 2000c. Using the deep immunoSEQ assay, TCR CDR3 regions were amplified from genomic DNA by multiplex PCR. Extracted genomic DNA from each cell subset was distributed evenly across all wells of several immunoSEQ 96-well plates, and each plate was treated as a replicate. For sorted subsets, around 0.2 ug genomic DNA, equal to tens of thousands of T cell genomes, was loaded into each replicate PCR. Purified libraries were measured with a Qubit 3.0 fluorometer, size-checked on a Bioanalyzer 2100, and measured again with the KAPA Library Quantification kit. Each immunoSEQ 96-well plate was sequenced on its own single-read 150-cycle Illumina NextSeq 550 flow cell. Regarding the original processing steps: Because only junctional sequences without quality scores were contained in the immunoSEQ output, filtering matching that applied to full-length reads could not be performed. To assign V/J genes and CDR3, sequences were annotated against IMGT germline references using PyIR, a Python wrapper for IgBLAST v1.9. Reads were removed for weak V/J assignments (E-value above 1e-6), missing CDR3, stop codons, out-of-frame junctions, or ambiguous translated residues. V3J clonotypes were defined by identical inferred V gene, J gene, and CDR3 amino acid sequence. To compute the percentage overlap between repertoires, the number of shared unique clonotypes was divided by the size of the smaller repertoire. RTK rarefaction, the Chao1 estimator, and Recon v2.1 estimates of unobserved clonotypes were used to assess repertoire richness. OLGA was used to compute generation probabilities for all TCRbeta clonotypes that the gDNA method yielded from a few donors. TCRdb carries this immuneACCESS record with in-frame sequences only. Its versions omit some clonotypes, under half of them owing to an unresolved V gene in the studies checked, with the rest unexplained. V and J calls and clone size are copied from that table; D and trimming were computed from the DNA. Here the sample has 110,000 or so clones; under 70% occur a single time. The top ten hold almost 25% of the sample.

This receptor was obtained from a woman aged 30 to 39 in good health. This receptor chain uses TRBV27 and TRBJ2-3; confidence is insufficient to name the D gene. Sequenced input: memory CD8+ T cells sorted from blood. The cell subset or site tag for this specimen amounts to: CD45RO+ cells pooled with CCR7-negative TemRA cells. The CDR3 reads CASSLYSPWADTQYF. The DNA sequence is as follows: TGTGCCAGCAGTTTATATAGTCCGTGGGCAGATACGCAGTATTTT.